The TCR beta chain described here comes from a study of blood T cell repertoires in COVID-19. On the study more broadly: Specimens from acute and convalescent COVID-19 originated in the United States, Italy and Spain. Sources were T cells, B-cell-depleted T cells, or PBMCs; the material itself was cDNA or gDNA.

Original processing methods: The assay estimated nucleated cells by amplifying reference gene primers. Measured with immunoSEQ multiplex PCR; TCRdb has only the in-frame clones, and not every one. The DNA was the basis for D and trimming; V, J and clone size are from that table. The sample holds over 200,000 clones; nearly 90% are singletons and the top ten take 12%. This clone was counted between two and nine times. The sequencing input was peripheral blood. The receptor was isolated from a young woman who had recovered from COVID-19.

The CDR3 here is CASSTGLAGVEQYF. The DNA for the CDR3 is TGTGCCAGTAGTACGGGACTAGCGGGAGTCGAGCAGTACTTC. V gene TRBV19 combines with J gene TRBJ2-7; 14 bases match TRBD2. Germline lookup yields CDR1 LNHDA and CDR2 SQIVND (reference sequence). The length of the CDR3 is 14 residues. Trimming removed 4 bases from V and 6 bases from J; junction bases left unmatched: 2.